This T cell receptor beta chain derives from a study of neoadjuvant anti-PD-1 for oral cavity cancer. The data were produced by immunoSEQ multiplex PCR, yet TCRdb's version contains in-frame clones alone and is incomplete. The repertoire has approximately 13,000 clones, roughly 67% of them found once; the top ten carry approximately 2.8%. The CDR3 length is 15 residues. Germline V gene sequence: CDR1 MGHRA, CDR2 YSYEKL. J lost 7 bases, V lost 4 bases, and 10 bases had no gene match. Time point described: after neoadjuvant nivolumab, at surgical resection. The chain is built from TRBV4-1 and TRBJ2-1, with 7 positions matching TRBD2. This sample comprised PBMCs, obtained after nivolumab (anti-PD-1) treatment. This sequence was found in a person aged 40-85 years with oral cavity squamous cell carcinoma. This CDR3 is CASSPNPGTTNEQFF. The CDR3 coding sequence is TGCGCCAGCAGCCCTAATCCCGGGACTACGAATGAGCAGTTCTTC.